This T cell receptor beta chain was recorded in a study of T cell responses to AZD1222 COVID-19 vaccine. Points from the study as a whole: Nearly half of spike-specific TCRs reportedly target variant regions that are unmutated in the B.1.351 and B.1.1.7 variants. Spike-wide coverage was observed for vaccine-associated CD4 TCRs, with dominant responses at 160-218 and 743-854. Baseline testing showed seropositivity in only five to seven AZD1222 recipients. Spike-specific TCR repertoires showed rising breadth and depth after two AZD1222 doses.

This clone was detected once. Antigen unknown. This CDR3 has 12 amino acids. V lost 8 bases and J lost 2, with 9 bases in between. Per the germline V gene, CDR1 is MDHEN and CDR2 is SYDVKM. The assay was immunoSEQ multiplex PCR, and TCRdb's table has in-frame clones only and misses some. The profile shows over 150,000 clones, less than 95% of them singletons. The chain is built from TRBV28 and TRBJ2-5; D possibly corresponds to TRBD1 (5 bases). Specimen: peripheral blood, collected on day 0 of AZD1222 vaccination. This TCR came from an adult in good health. The CDR3 nucleotides are TGTGCCAGCGGGGCGGAACAAGAGACCCAGTACTTC. As protein: CASGAEQETQYF.